A single sample is the source of the 11 T cell receptor beta chains below, sequenced in a study of cytomegalovirus exposure and HLA in healthy donors. PCR employed 60 Vbeta and 13 Jbeta primers. The assay was immunoSEQ multiplex PCR, and TCRdb's table has in-frame clones only and misses some. The table records roughly 130,000 clones, around 69% of them present only once. The sample comprised PBMCs. These receptors were collected from a woman between 35 and 50 years old in good health and CMV-seropositive.

This clone came up a few times. The genes are TRBV5-1 and TRBJ1-4; the D is unclear. The germline CDR1 and CDR2 sequences are SGHRS and YFSETQ. V was cut by 0 bases and J by 0 bases, with 6 bases left in between. CDR3 length: 15 amino acids. The CDR3, as DNA: TGCGCCAGCAGCTTGGGTAGAACAACTAATGAAAAACTGTTTTTT. It encodes CASSLGRTTNEKLFF.

J is TRBJ2-5 and V is TRBV5-1, with D possibly TRBD2 on 6 matching bases. Germline CDR1 is SGHRS and CDR2 is YFSETQ. With 0 bases removed from V and 5 bases from J, the gap between germline ends came to 17 bases. The CDR3 has 16 residues. The DNA of the CDR3 is TGCGCCAGCAGCTTGGCCCGGGGGAAGGGGAGTGAGACCCAGTACTTC. Its translation: CASSLARGKGSETQYF.

The CDR3 spells CASSVAARGEQFF. The CDR3 DNA sequence: TGTGCCAGCAGCGTAGCTGCTAGGGGTGAGCAGTTCTTC. This chain uses TRBV9 with TRBJ2-1; D is perhaps TRBD1 (5 bases). Trimming stripped 0 bases from V and 9 bases from J, with 10 bases between. The CDR3 runs to 13 residues. Germline V gene lookup returns CDR1 SGDLS and CDR2 YYNGEE. The full variable domain, rest sourced from reference TRBV9 and TRBJ2-1, is DSGVTQTPKHLITATGQRVTLRCSPRSGDLSVYWYQQSLDQGLQFLIQYYNGEERAKGNILERFSAQQFPDLHSELNLSSLELGDSALYFCASSVAARGEQFFGPGTRLTVL.

The CDR3 DNA sequence: TGTGCCAGCAGCTTTAGCAGATTCACCGGGGAGCTGTTTTTT. It specifies CASSFSRFTGELFF. V and J are TRBV14 and TRBJ2-2; D remains ambiguous. V was clipped by 5 bases and J by 4 bases, with 11 bases between them. From germline, CDR1 is SGHDN and CDR2 FVKESK. CDR3 size: 14 residues.

This clone was seen a single time. The rearrangement uses TRBV5-1 and TRBJ1-1; 8 bases fit TRBD1. J was trimmed by 4 bases and V by 2 bases; bases with no gene match: 4. The CDR3 contains 14 residues. In germline, CDR1 is SGHRS, CDR2 YFSETQ. This CDR3 reads CASSLQGDVTEAFF. For the CDR3, the DNA is TGCGCCAGCAGCTTACAGGGGGATGTCACTGAAGCTTTCTTT. The whole variable domain, remainder taken from reference TRBV5-1 and TRBJ1-1, is KAGVTQTPRYLIKTRGQQVTLSCSPISGHRSVSWYQQTPGQGLQFLFEYFSETQRNKGNFPGRFSGRQFSNSRSEMNVSTLELGDSALYLCASSLQGDVTEAFFGQGTRLTVV.

The V gene is TRBV5-8, the J gene TRBJ1-6, with D unresolved. Germline loops: CDR1 SGHTS, CDR2 YDEGEE. V was trimmed by 9 bases and J by 6 bases, leaving 13 bases between them. The CDR3 spans 13 residues. The chain's CDR3 is CATRLGANSPLHF. CDR3 nucleotide sequence: TGTGCCACACGGTTAGGAGCTAATTCACCCCTCCACTTT.

This clone was recorded a few times. The rearrangement links TRBV2 to TRBJ2-2; a possible D gene is TRBD2 (7 bases). The length of the CDR3 is 16 residues. V lost 2 bases and J 7 bases, leaving 17 bases between the germline ends. The V gene's germline CDR1 is SNHLY and CDR2 FYNNEI. The chain's CDR3 is CASSELGGPTGGELFF. In nucleotides, the CDR3 is TGTGCCAGCAGTGAACTCGGGGGGCCGACCGGCGGGGAGCTGTTTTTT.

The chain couples TRBV5-6 to TRBJ2-1; 9 bases agree with TRBD1. Germline V gene sequence: CDR1 SGHDT, CDR2 YYEEEE. Trimming took 0 bases from V and 4 from J; bases not matched to a gene: 5. CDR3 length equals 16 residues. The CDR3 sequence: CASSLATGGQYNEQFF. The DNA of the CDR3 is TGTGCCAGCAGCTTGGCGACAGGGGGGCAATACAATGAGCAGTTCTTC.

V is TRBV10-3 and J is TRBJ1-2, with a weak D call TRBD1 (6 bases). The V and J ends lost 5 bases and 1 base respectively, with 11 bases between them. The CDR3 runs 14 residues. The germline CDR1 and CDR2 sequences are ENHRY and SYGVKD. The CDR3 loop is CAISPGEGNYGYTF. CDR3 nucleotides: TGTGCCATCAGTCCAGGGGAGGGTAACTATGGCTACACCTTC.

V and J are TRBV6-1 and TRBJ1-5, with TRBD1 identical over 7 bases. The CDR3 extends over 14 amino acids. With V trimmed by 1 base and J by 4 bases, 1 base remained unmatched. Germline V lookup: CDR1 MNHNS, CDR2 SASEGT. The CDR3 protein is CASSEGQGNQPQHF. In DNA, the CDR3 is TGTGCCAGCAGTGAAGGACAGGGAAATCAGCCCCAGCATTTT.

This clone was detected only a few times. The chain recombines TRBV6-5 with TRBJ1-2; 8 bases map to TRBD1. Germline CDR1 and CDR2: MNHEY and SVGAGI. V was clipped by 9 bases and J by 6 bases; unmatched bases: 12. The CDR3 contains 14 residues. The CDR3 sequence is CASTSAGGENGYTF. The CDR3 DNA follows: TGTGCCAGTACTAGTGCAGGGGGCGAAAATGGCTACACCTTC.